The 17 T cell receptor beta chains below were found in one sample sequenced in a study of beta chain features in type 1 diabetes. General study points: TCRB CDR3s from Type 1 diabetes patients were moderately but significantly shorter in all four CD4+ subsets.

The antigens these receptors bind are not known. The isolated RNA, all of it, was reverse transcribed, so expressed TCRB transcripts were what got sequenced. Here immunoSEQ multiplex PCR was the method, and the copy in TCRdb shows in-frame clones only, minus some. Of about 650,000 clones in the sample, around an eighth were seen once. The sample consisted of naive CD4+ T cells from blood. These receptors all stem from a man younger than 45 with type 1 diabetes.

V gene TRBV7-2 combines with J gene TRBJ1-2; TRBD1 agrees at 8 bases. V dropped 5 bases and J dropped 7; count of bases not matched to a gene: 6. The CDR3 spans 13 residues. Per the germline V gene, CDR1 is SGHTA and CDR2 is FQGNSA. In DNA, the CDR3 is TGTGCCAGCAGCCCGGACAGGGAAATTGGCTACACCTTC. Protein: CASSPDREIGYTF.

This rearrangement joins TRBV4-1 to TRBJ1-1; 12 positions agree with TRBD1. Trimming cost V 0 bases and J 4 bases; bases outside gene matches: 6. Germline CDR1 is MGHRA and CDR2 is YSYEKL. The CDR3 extends over 17 amino acids. Here the CDR3 reads CASSQEGTGGFGTEAFF. The CDR3 DNA is TGCGCCAGCAGCCAAGAGGGGACAGGGGGCTTTGGCACTGAAGCTTTCTTT.

This clone turned up a few times. The rearrangement links TRBV9 to TRBJ2-7, with a weak D call TRBD2 (5 bases). In germline, CDR1 is SGDLS, CDR2 YYNGEE. V lost 0 bases to trimming and J lost 6 bases, with 16 bases between them. This CDR3 spans 15 amino acids. The CDR3 nucleotides are TGTGCCAGCAGCGTAGGGGTGAGCGGAACCGGCGAGCAGTACTTC. Its protein is CASSVGVSGTGEQYF.

This clone was seen many times. The chain uses TRBV5-4 and TRBJ2-1; the match to TRBD1 covers 7 bases. CDR3 length: 15 amino acids. V dropped 3 bases and J dropped 4; count of bases not matched to a gene: 7. The germline V gene has CDR1 SGHNT and CDR2 YYREEE (reference sequence). CDR3 protein: CASSWSTGQYNEQFF. CDR3 nucleotides: TGTGCCAGCAGCTGGTCGACAGGGCAATACAATGAGCAGTTCTTC.

The chain joins TRBV30 to TRBJ1-6; D is possibly TRBD1 (5 bases). Trimming stripped 2 bases from V and 7 bases from J, with 21 bases between. The CDR3 totals 17 residues. Germline CDR1 is GTSNPN and CDR2 is SVGIG (reference sequence). The CDR3 coding sequence is TGTGCCTGGAGTAAAGTCTTTGAGGGGACGGCGAATTCACCCCTCCACTTT. Translation: CAWSKVFEGTANSPLHF.

This clone was detected once. The genes are TRBV5-4 and TRBJ1-2; TRBD1 is a possible D gene (6 bases). The germline CDR1 and CDR2 sequences are SGHNT and YYREEE (reference sequence). V was cut by 5 bases and J by 3 bases, with 17 bases left in between. The CDR3 is 15 residues long. The CDR3 DNA sequence: TGTGCCAGCAGTTTTTTACGGGACAACGACTATGGCTACACCTTC. Translation: CASSFLRDNDYGYTF.

V is TRBV18 and J is TRBJ2-7; no clear D gene. Trimming took off 8 bases at V and 5 bases at J, with 19 bases between the two ends. The CDR3 spans 14 residues. Germline V CDR1 and CDR2: KGHSH, LQKENI. CDR3 nucleotides: TGTGCCAGCCACTCTGTCGCCGATTCCCACGAGCAGTACTTC. As protein: CASHSVADSHEQYF.

This chain joins TRBV19 and TRBJ1-2; a possible D gene is TRBD1 (5 bases). Germline CDR1 and CDR2: LNHDA and SQIVND (reference sequence). CDR3 length: 12 residues. V lost 5 bases and J lost 3, with 7 bases in between. For the CDR3, the DNA is TGTGCCAGTAGTCGGGGGGACTATGGCTACACCTTC. Translation: CASSRGDYGYTF.

The J gene is TRBJ2-2, the V gene TRBV19; unclear D gene. Germline V gives CDR1 LNHDA, CDR2 SQIVND (reference sequence). Deletions cut 2 bases from V and 3 bases from J, with 10 bases between. CDR3 length equals 15 residues. The CDR3 protein is CASSIMAGYTGELFF. The CDR3, as DNA: TGTGCCAGTAGTATAATGGCAGGCTACACCGGGGAGCTGTTTTTT.

There are a few counts of this clone. This chain joins TRBV7-2 and TRBJ2-7, with D uncertain. The V end was cut by 3 bases, the J end by 3 bases, with 9 bases between. The germline V gene encodes CDR1 SGHTA and CDR2 FQGNSA. The CDR3 length is 13 residues. CDR3 protein: CASSFDLVYEQYF. DNA for the CDR3: TGTGCCAGCAGCTTTGACCTCGTCTACGAGCAGTACTTC.

The V and J genes are TRBV5-6 and TRBJ1-1; D is possibly TRBD1 (6 bases). Germline CDR1 is SGHDT and CDR2 is YYEEEE. V was cut by 0 bases and J by 12 bases, with 21 bases left in between. This CDR3 comprises 15 residues. DNA of the CDR3: TGTGCCAGCAGCTTGGTTGCGGCCGGGGGACACTTCACTTTCTTT. Its translation is CASSLVAAGGHFTFF.

The chain links TRBV5-1 to TRBJ2-3; 8 nucleotides align to TRBD2. Trimming cost V 0 bases and J 6 bases; bases outside gene matches: 3. Germline V gene sequence: CDR1 SGHRS, CDR2 YFSETQ. This CDR3 has 14 residues. This chain's CDR3 is CASSLVQRGDTQYF. The DNA for the CDR3 is TGCGCCAGCAGCTTGGTACAGCGGGGGGATACGCAGTATTTT.

This clone has only a few counts. V gene TRBV7-9 combines with J gene TRBJ2-3; 10 bases are a match to TRBD2. The J segment lost 4 bases and the V segment lost 3 bases, leaving 10 bases of the junction unmatched. From germline, CDR1 is SEHNR and CDR2 FQNEAQ (reference sequence). There are 17 residues in the CDR3. CDR3 nucleotide sequence: TGTGCCAGCAGCTTGGCCAGGACGGGACTAGCGTCAGATACGCAGTATTTT. Protein sequence: CASSLARTGLASDTQYF.

This sequence joins TRBV2 and TRBJ1-2, with 9 bases that match TRBD1. This CDR3 has 13 residues. Germline CDR1 is SNHLY and CDR2 is FYNNEI. V shed 4 bases, J shed 3 bases, and the junction held 0 bases outside the gene matches. The CDR3 sequence is CASSGTGDYGYTF. The CDR3 DNA follows: TGTGCCAGCAGTGGGACAGGGGACTATGGCTACACCTTC.

V is TRBV28 and J is TRBJ1-3; TRBD1 aligns across 7 bases. The V and J ends lost 6 bases and 2 bases, in that order; junction bases with no gene match: 4. Germline CDR1 reads MDHEN; CDR2 reads SYDVKM. The CDR3 length is 14 residues. The CDR3 here is CASSLTGAGNTIYF. As DNA, the CDR3 is TGTGCCAGCAGCCTAACAGGGGCTGGAAACACCATATATTTT.

The chain uses TRBV2 and TRBJ2-7; D remains unclear. Trimming took 6 bases from V and 10 from J, leaving 13 bases between them. Germline CDR1 is SNHLY and CDR2 is FYNNEI. CDR3 size: 11 residues. CDR3 nucleotides: TGTGCCAGCAGGTATCAGGTGGACCAGTACTTC. This codes for CASRYQVDQYF.

This clone showed up just a few times. The chain joins TRBV18 to TRBJ2-7; possibly TRBD2 for D (5 bases). The CDR3 is 15 residues long. The germline CDR1 and CDR2 sequences are KGHSH and LQKENI. V dropped 1 base and J dropped 2 bases, with 12 bases sitting between them. The CDR3 here is CASSPQGASPYEQYF. The CDR3 bases are TGTGCCAGCTCACCACAGGGTGCTAGCCCCTACGAGCAGTACTTC. Full variable domain (outside the CDR3, taken from reference TRBV18 and TRBJ2-7): NAGVMQNPRHLVRRRGQEARLRCSPMKGHSHVYWYRQLPEEGLKFMVYLQKENIIDESGMPKERFSAEFPKEGPSILRIQQVVRGDSAAYFCASSPQGASPYEQYFGPGTRLTVT.